One sample yielded the 10 T cell receptor beta chains listed below, sequenced in a study of cytomegalovirus exposure and HLA in healthy donors. Clones were sequenced by immunoSEQ multiplex PCR, and TCRdb holds only the in-frame ones, with some missing. The sample includes roughly 180,000 clones, approximately 88% of them seen just once. Sequenced material: PBMCs. These TCRs come from a man between 18 and 29 years old in good health and CMV-seropositive.

The chain carries TRBV6-4 and TRBJ2-1; 11 bases agree with TRBD1. Germline values: CDR1 MRHNA, CDR2 SNTAGT. This CDR3 comprises 15 residues. Losses at the gene ends were 5 bases for V and 9 bases for J; bases not matched to a gene: 9. The CDR3 bases are TGTGCCAGCAGTCAGGGACAGGGGGATACGAGTGAGCAGTTCTTC. Residues: CASSQGQGDTSEQFF.

The J gene is TRBJ2-7, the V gene TRBV10-3; 9 positions agree with TRBD1. The CDR3 has 17 amino acids. The V segment lost 6 bases and the J segment 1 base; nucleotides outside the gene matches: 13. Germline V lookup: CDR1 ENHRY, CDR2 SYGVKD. The CDR3 protein is CAIRQTGGTVGSYEQYF. The CDR3 region has the DNA TGTGCCATCAGACAGACAGGGGGAACGGTTGGATCCTACGAGCAGTACTTC.

J is TRBJ2-7 and V is TRBV29-1, with a weak D call TRBD1 (6 bases). CDR3 length equals 14 residues. Per the germline V gene, CDR1 is SQVTM and CDR2 is ANQGSEA. Trimming left V 0 bases short and J 1 base short, with 10 bases between. The DNA for the CDR3 is TGCAGCGTTGAAGATCAGGGGTCGTCCTACGAGCAGTACTTC. It translates to CSVEDQGSSYEQYF.

J is TRBJ2-1 and V is TRBV9; a weak D match, TRBD1 (6 bases). In germline, CDR1 is SGDLS, CDR2 YYNGEE. V was shortened by 4 bases and J by 1 base, with 12 bases between the two germline ends. This CDR3 has 15 amino acids. The DNA for the CDR3 is TGTGCCAGCAGCCCCCGACAGGTTTCCTACAATGAGCAGTTCTTC. It translates to CASSPRQVSYNEQFF.

This clone was picked up a small number of times. The rearrangement links TRBV11-3 to TRBJ2-7; 8 nucleotides match TRBD1. The V segment lost 1 base and the J segment 2 bases; nucleotides outside the gene matches: 4. The CDR3 contains 15 residues. CDR1 SGHNT and CDR2 YENEEA come from the germline V gene. The CDR3 sequence: CASSLVGTGPYEQYF. In DNA, the CDR3 is TGTGCCAGCAGCTTAGTTGGGACAGGCCCCTACGAGCAGTACTTC.

The chain is built from TRBV7-9 and TRBJ1-4, with unresolved D. Looked up from germline, CDR1 is SEHNR and CDR2 is FQNEAQ (reference sequence). There are 13 residues in the CDR3. V lost 5 bases and J lost 8, with 12 bases in between. CDR3 in amino acids: CASSPSGREKLFF. The CDR3 region has the DNA TGTGCCAGCAGCCCAAGTGGCAGGGAAAAACTGTTTTTT.

V gene TRBV10-3 combines with J gene TRBJ1-2; D is perhaps TRBD1 (5 bases). Germline CDR1 is ENHRY and CDR2 is SYGVKD. The V gene lost 8 bases and the J gene lost 4 bases, with 17 bases spanning the gap. The length of the CDR3 is 14 residues. CDR3 loop: CAILDTPEIYGYTF. The CDR3 bases are TGTGCCATCCTGGACACCCCCGAGATCTATGGCTACACCTTC.

The count of this clone is one. This rearrangement joins TRBV5-1 to TRBJ1-4; a possible D gene is TRBD1 (5 bases). The germline CDR1 and CDR2 sequences are SGHRS and YFSETQ. The CDR3 spans 16 residues. Trimming left V 0 bases short and J 3 bases short, with 12 bases between. CDR3 region: CASSLVPQGSNEKLFF. The CDR3 DNA sequence: TGCGCCAGCAGCTTGGTCCCCCAGGGCTCTAATGAAAAACTGTTTTTT. Full variable domain (rest looked up from reference TRBV5-1 and TRBJ1-4): KAGVTQTPRYLIKTRGQQVTLSCSPISGHRSVSWYQQTPGQGLQFLFEYFSETQRNKGNFPGRFSGRQFSNSRSEMNVSTLELGDSALYLCASSLVPQGSNEKLFFGSGTQLSVL.

The V call is TRBV30, the J call TRBJ2-1, with 8 positions matching TRBD2. CDR3 length equals 14 residues. After removal of 2 bases from V and 8 bases from J, the junction contained 8 bases not matched to a gene. Germline V gene data show CDR1 as GTSNPN and CDR2 as SVGIG (reference sequence). The CDR3 DNA sequence: TGTGCCTGGAGTCGGGGGGGTTGGAGGGATGAGCAGTTCTTC. Translating gives CAWSRGGWRDEQFF. The full variable domain, in which reference TRBV30 and TRBJ2-1 provide the parts outside the CDR3, is SQTIHQWPATLVQPVGSPLSLECTVEGTSNPNLYWYRQAAGRGLQLLFYSVGIGQISSEVPQNLSASRPQDRQFILSSKKLLLSDSGFYLCAWSRGGWRDEQFFGPGTRLTVL.

V gene TRBV4-2 combines with J gene TRBJ2-7; unclear D gene. Between the trimmed V and J ends, which lost 1 base and 7 bases, there was a span of 8 bases. The CDR3 is made up of 12 amino acids. Germline CDR1 is LGHNA and CDR2 is YNFKEQ. The CDR3 sequence: CASSQGAEEQYF. CDR3 nucleotides: TGTGCCAGCAGCCAAGGGGCAGAAGAGCAGTACTTC.